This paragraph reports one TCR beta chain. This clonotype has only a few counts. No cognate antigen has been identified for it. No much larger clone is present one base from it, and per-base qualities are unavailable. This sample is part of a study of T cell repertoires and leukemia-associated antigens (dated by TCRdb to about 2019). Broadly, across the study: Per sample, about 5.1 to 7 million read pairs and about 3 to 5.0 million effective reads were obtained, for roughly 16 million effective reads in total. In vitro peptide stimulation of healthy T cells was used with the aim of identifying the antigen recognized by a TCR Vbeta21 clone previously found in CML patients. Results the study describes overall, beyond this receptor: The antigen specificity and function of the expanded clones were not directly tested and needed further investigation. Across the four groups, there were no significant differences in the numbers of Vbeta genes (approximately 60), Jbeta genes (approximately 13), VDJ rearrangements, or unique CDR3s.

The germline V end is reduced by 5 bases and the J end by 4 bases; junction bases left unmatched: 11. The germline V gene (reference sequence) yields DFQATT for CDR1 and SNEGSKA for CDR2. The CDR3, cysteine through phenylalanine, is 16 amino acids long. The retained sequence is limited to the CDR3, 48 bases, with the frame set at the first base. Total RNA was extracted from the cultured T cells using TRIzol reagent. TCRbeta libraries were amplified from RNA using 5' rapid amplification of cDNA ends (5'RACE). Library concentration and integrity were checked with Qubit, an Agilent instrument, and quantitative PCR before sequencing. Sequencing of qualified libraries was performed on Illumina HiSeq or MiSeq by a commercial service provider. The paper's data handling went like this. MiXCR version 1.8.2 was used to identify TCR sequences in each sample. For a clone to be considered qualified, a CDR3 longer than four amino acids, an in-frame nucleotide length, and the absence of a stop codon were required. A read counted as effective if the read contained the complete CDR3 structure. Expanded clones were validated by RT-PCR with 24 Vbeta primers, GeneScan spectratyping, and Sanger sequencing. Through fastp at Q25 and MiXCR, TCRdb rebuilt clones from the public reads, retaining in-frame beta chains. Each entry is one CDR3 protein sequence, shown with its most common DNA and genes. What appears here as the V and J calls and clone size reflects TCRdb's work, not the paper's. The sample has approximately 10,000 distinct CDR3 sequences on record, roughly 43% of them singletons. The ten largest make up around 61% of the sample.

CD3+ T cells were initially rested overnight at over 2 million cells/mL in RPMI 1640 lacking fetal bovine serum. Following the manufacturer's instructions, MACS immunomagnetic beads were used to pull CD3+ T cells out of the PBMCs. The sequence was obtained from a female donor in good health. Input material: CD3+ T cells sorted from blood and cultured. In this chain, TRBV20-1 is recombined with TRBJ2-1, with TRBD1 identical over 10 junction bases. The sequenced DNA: TGCAGTGCTCCCGACCGGGACAGGGGATCATACAATGAGCAGTTCTTC. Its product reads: CSAPDRDRGSYNEQFF.